These 27 T cell receptor beta chains came from one sample sequenced in a study of cytomegalovirus exposure and HLA in healthy donors. The method was immunoSEQ multiplex PCR; TCRdb's version includes in-frame clones alone and lacks a portion of them. Among about 110,000 clones listed, 90% to 97% were seen once. The sequencing sample was made of PBMCs. The receptors come from a woman aged 18-35 years in good health and CMV-seronegative.

V is TRBV6-5 and J is TRBJ2-5, with 8 bases that match TRBD1. CDR1 and CDR2 (germline): MNHEY, SVGAGI. The CDR3 totals 13 residues. With V trimmed by 5 bases and J by 3 bases, 2 bases remained unmatched. The CDR3, as DNA: TGTGCCAGCAGTACGGGACAGGAAGAGACCCAGTACTTC. This gives the protein CASSTGQEETQYF.

The chain is built from TRBV7-8 and TRBJ1-2; D gene unclear. CDR3 length: 16 residues. Germline V CDR1 and CDR2: SGHVS, FQNEAQ. Deletions cut 1 base from V and 6 bases from J, with 18 bases between. The CDR3 here is CASSLVGGRGQDGYTF. The CDR3 DNA is TGTGCCAGCAGCTTAGTGGGAGGCCGAGGGCAAGATGGCTACACCTTC.

This sequence joins TRBV6-6 and TRBJ2-7; 7 positions agree with TRBD2. Germline CDR1 and CDR2: MNHNY and SVGAGI (reference sequence). This CDR3 is 15 amino acids long. After removal of 5 bases from V and 0 bases from J, the junction contained 7 bases not matched to a gene. In DNA form, the CDR3 reads TGTGCCAGCAGTCTGACTAGCCCCAGCTCCTACGAGCAGTACTTC. It specifies CASSLTSPSSYEQYF.

The V gene is TRBV18, the J gene TRBJ1-6, with D uncertain. The CDR3 runs to 13 residues. Trimming left V 2 bases short and J 9 bases short, with 8 bases between. Germline CDR1 KGHSH, CDR2 LQKENI. In DNA form, the CDR3 reads TGTGCCAGCTCACCAAATGAGCGTTCACCCCTCCACTTT. Residues: CASSPNERSPLHF.

This chain joins TRBV4-2 and TRBJ1-1; D unclear. Trimming removed 0 bases at V and 1 base at J, with 6 bases between. This CDR3 is built from 14 residues. CDR1 is LGHNA, CDR2 YNFKEQ, per germline. The CDR3, as DNA: TGTGCCAGCAGCCAAGAGGGCAGGAACACTGAAGCTTTCTTT. Its protein product is CASSQEGRNTEAFF.

This chain uses TRBV27 with TRBJ2-3, with 9 bases that match TRBD1. Germline lookup yields CDR1 MNHEY and CDR2 SMNVEV (reference sequence). The ends lost 2 bases at V and 4 bases at J; junction bases unmatched: 10. The CDR3 length is 17 residues. This CDR3 is CASSLRGTGPWADTQYF. CDR3 nucleotides: TGTGCCAGCAGTTTAAGAGGGACAGGGCCCTGGGCAGATACGCAGTATTTT.

The rearrangement uses TRBV4-1 and TRBJ2-7; the D gene is possibly TRBD2 (5 bases). Germline CDR1 MGHRA, CDR2 YSYEKL. Trimming removed 0 bases at V and 0 bases at J, with 12 bases between. The CDR3 loop spans 16 amino acids. The DNA for the CDR3 is TGCGCCAGCAGCCAAGAAACAATGGGGAGCTCCTACGAGCAGTACTTC. It codes for CASSQETMGSSYEQYF.

V usage is TRBV29-1 and J usage is TRBJ1-1; perhaps TRBD1 as D (5 bases). Germline V gives CDR1 SQVTM, CDR2 ANQGSEA. With 4 bases removed from V and 5 bases from J, the gap between germline ends came to 11 bases. The length of the CDR3 is 12 residues. CDR3 DNA sequence: TGCAGCGTTGGAGCCCAGGGAACTGAAGCTTTCTTT. Encoded protein: CSVGAQGTEAFF.

This chain uses TRBV27 with TRBJ2-3; TRBD2 agrees at 7 bases. V was pared by 8 bases and J by 0 bases, with 8 bases of the junction left unmatched. The CDR3 spans 15 residues. Germline loops: CDR1 MNHEY, CDR2 SMNVEV (reference sequence). The CDR3 reads CASANLLASTDTQYF. The DNA for the CDR3 is TGTGCCAGCGCCAATCTACTAGCGAGCACAGATACGCAGTATTTT.

The V gene is TRBV19, the J gene TRBJ2-7, with TRBD1 matching 9 bases. This CDR3 is built from 13 residues. Germline-derived CDR1 and CDR2 are LNHDA and SQIVND (reference sequence). V shed 10 bases and J 5 bases; nucleotides not matched to a gene: 9. The CDR3 DNA follows: TGTGCCATAGGGACAGGGAGGTCCCACGAGCAGTACTTC. Residues: CAIGTGRSHEQYF. Looking up the rest from reference TRBV19 and TRBJ2-7 gives the full variable domain: DGGITQSPKYLFRKEGQNVTLSCEQNLNHDAMYWYRQDPGQGLRLIYYSQIVNDFQKGDIAEGYSVSREKKESFPLTVTSAQKNPTAFYLCAIGTGRSHEQYFGPGTRLTVT.

The chain links TRBV29-1 to TRBJ2-2; possibly TRBD2 for D (5 bases). Germline V gene data show CDR1 as SQVTM and CDR2 as ANQGSEA. V gave up 4 bases and J gave up 2 bases, with 14 bases separating them. The CDR3 contains 15 residues. The CDR3 DNA reads TGCAGCGTTGTCTATAGCGACCGTAACACCGGGGAGCTGTTTTTT. It codes for CSVVYSDRNTGELFF.

The rearrangement joins TRBV6-1 to TRBJ1-1; possible D gene TRBD1, 5 bases. In germline, CDR1 is MNHNS, CDR2 SASEGT. The V end lost 0 bases, the J end lost 6 bases, and 11 bases lay between the germline ends. The CDR3 spans 14 residues. The CDR3 sequence is CASSEAGAGPEAFF. CDR3 DNA: TGTGCCAGCAGTGAAGCAGGGGCAGGGCCTGAAGCTTTCTTT.

This chain uses TRBV4-1 with TRBJ2-1; 15 nucleotides agree with TRBD2. Germline V gene lookup returns CDR1 MGHRA and CDR2 YSYEKL. V lost 1 base, J lost 2 bases, and 6 bases stayed unmatched. The CDR3 has 19 amino acids. CDR3 amino acids: CASSQVRTSGGGAYNEQFF. CDR3 nucleotide sequence: TGCGCCAGCAGCCAAGTCCGGACTAGCGGGGGGGGCGCCTACAATGAGCAGTTCTTC.

The genes are TRBV14 and TRBJ2-3; D gene ambiguous. CDR1 is SGHDN and CDR2 is FVKESK in the germline V gene. Trimming took off 4 bases at V and 2 bases at J, with 19 bases between the two ends. The CDR3 length is 17 residues. In DNA, the CDR3 is TGTGCCAGCAGCCTATTGAGGTTATCCCTGTACACAGATACGCAGTATTTT. The encoded protein is CASSLLRLSLYTDTQYF.

The V call is TRBV13, the J call TRBJ1-6; TRBD1 matches at 7 bases. Trimming cost V 2 bases and J 7 bases; bases outside gene matches: 5. Germline CDR1 is PRHDT and CDR2 is FYEKMQ (reference sequence). The CDR3 loop spans 15 amino acids. Here the CDR3 reads CASSLNGQENSPLHF. DNA of the CDR3: TGTGCCAGCAGCTTAAATGGACAGGAGAATTCACCCCTCCACTTT.

This chain joins TRBV10-2 and TRBJ1-1, with 7 positions matching TRBD1. Germline CDR1 and CDR2: WSHSY and SAAADI. The CDR3 extends over 13 amino acids. With 4 bases clipped from V and 2 bases from J, the junction kept 1 base outside the gene matches. CDR3 region: CASSAGGNTEAFF. In nucleotides, the CDR3 is TGCGCCAGCAGTGCAGGGGGAAACACTGAAGCTTTCTTT.

V and J are TRBV4-1 and TRBJ1-5, with 8 bases matching TRBD1. There are 15 residues in the CDR3. The V and J ends lost 2 bases and 2 bases, in that order; junction bases with no gene match: 2. Germline lookup yields CDR1 MGHRA and CDR2 YSYEKL. Here the CDR3 DNA reads TGCGCCAGCAGCCAACCGGGACAGGGCAATCAGCCCCAGCATTTT. This translates into CASSQPGQGNQPQHF.

This clone was seen only once. The chain has TRBV4-1 and TRBJ1-1; TRBD1 matches 8 bases. Germline CDR1 MGHRA, CDR2 YSYEKL. This CDR3 contains 19 residues. The V gene end was trimmed by 3 bases and the J gene end by 6 bases; junction bases not matched to a gene: 21. The CDR3 DNA reads as TGCGCCAGCAGCCATCCATCACAGGGGGAGGCCTTAACGAGACCTGAAGCTTTCTTT. The encoded protein is CASSHPSQGEALTRPEAFF.

The chain has TRBV7-9 and TRBJ1-4, with TRBD1 matching over 7 bases. V was pared by 6 bases and J by 4 bases, with 8 bases of the junction left unmatched. Germline V gives CDR1 SEHNR, CDR2 FQNEAQ (reference sequence). This CDR3 spans 15 amino acids. CDR3: CASSSEGALNEKLFF. Here the CDR3 DNA reads TGTGCCAGCAGTTCCGAGGGGGCGCTTAATGAAAAACTGTTTTTT.

V and J are TRBV11-3 and TRBJ2-5; D is ambiguous. V lost 2 bases and J lost 5, with 9 bases in between. The germline V gene encodes CDR1 SGHNT and CDR2 YENEEA. The CDR3 consists of 13 residues. The CDR3 DNA reads as TGTGCCAGCAGCTTAAGGCGCGGCGAGACCCAGTACTTC. Translated, it gives CASSLRRGETQYF. The entire variable domain, with the rest obtained from reference TRBV11-3 and TRBJ2-5, is as follows: EAGVVQSPRYKIIEKKQPVAFWCNPISGHNTLYWYLQNLGQGPELLIRYENEEAVDDSQLPKDRFSAERLKGVDSTLKIQPAELGDSAVYLCASSLRRGETQYFGPGTRLLVL.

The chain couples TRBV27 to TRBJ2-1, with 11 bases that match TRBD2. V shed 5 bases, J shed 5 bases, and the junction held 5 bases outside the gene matches. Per germline, CDR1 MNHEY and CDR2 SMNVEV (reference sequence). The CDR3 is 15 amino acids. The CDR3 protein is CASSTGTSGHNEQFF. The CDR3 DNA reads TGTGCCAGCAGTACTGGGACTAGCGGACACAATGAGCAGTTCTTC.

The rearrangement joins TRBV29-1 to TRBJ2-3, with 7 bases identical to TRBD2. V lost 7 bases to trimming and J lost 5 bases; unmatched junction nucleotides: 9. The CDR3 is 13 amino acids. The germline CDR1 and CDR2 sequences are SQVTM and ANQGSEA. The CDR3 nucleotides read TGCAGCGCTCAGCGGGGTTCGGGAGATACGCAGTATTTT. This translates into CSAQRGSGDTQYF.

This chain links TRBV18 with TRBJ2-7, with D perhaps matching TRBD2 (6 bases). Deletions cut 0 bases from V and 2 bases from J, with 14 bases between. The CDR3 contains 16 residues. Germline CDR1 is KGHSH and CDR2 is LQKENI. CDR3 bases: TGTGCCAGCTCACCACCTGGGCTAGCGCCCACCTACGAGCAGTACTTC. This encodes CASSPPGLAPTYEQYF.

This clone was counted a few times. The chain recombines TRBV10-2 with TRBJ2-3; TRBD2 agrees at 9 bases. This CDR3 has 18 amino acids. The V segment lost 10 bases and the J segment 2 bases; nucleotides outside the gene matches: 19. Germline V gene sequence: CDR1 WSHSY, CDR2 SAAADI. Here the CDR3 reads CATALGGFSGGYTDTQYF. CDR3 in DNA: TGCGCCACCGCCCTCGGGGGTTTTAGCGGGGGATACACAGATACGCAGTATTTT.

The rearrangement uses TRBV11-2 and TRBJ1-2; TRBD1 matches at 7 bases. Germline V gene sequence: CDR1 SGHAT, CDR2 FQNNGV. V lost 5 bases to trimming and J lost 2 bases; unmatched junction nucleotides: 2. The CDR3 has 13 amino acids. This CDR3 reads CASSEGQNYGYTF. In DNA form, the CDR3 reads TGTGCCAGCAGCGAGGGACAGAACTATGGCTACACCTTC.

The J gene is TRBJ1-2, the V gene TRBV23-1; no clear D gene. TRBV23-1 has ORF status, its function being uncertain. CDR3 length equals 12 residues. Trimming left V 0 bases short and J 7 bases short, with 6 bases between. CDR3 bases: TGCGCCAGCAGTCAATCGACGGGTGGCTACACCTTC. Translated, it gives CASSQSTGGYTF.

This chain links TRBV15 with TRBJ2-2; maybe TRBD1 (5 bases). V lost 1 base and J 6 bases, leaving 6 bases between the germline ends. Germline assignment: CDR1 LNHNV and CDR2 YYDKDF (reference sequence). CDR3 length equals 13 residues. CDR3: CATSRVGAGELFF. DNA for the CDR3: TGTGCCACCAGCAGAGTAGGGGCCGGGGAGCTGTTTTTT.